This T cell receptor (beta chain) derives from a study of T cells in Graves' hyperthyroidism and ophthalmopathy. Study findings and constraints: Ophthalmopathy was distinguished from stable hyperthyroidism by 13 V-J signatures.

This CDR3 is built from 14 residues. Germline CDR1 reads LNHNV; CDR2 reads YYDKDF (reference sequence). V lost 0 bases, J lost 7 bases, and 9 bases lay in between. Using RNA transcripts as the source, TCR beta CDR3 regions were amplified. HTBI primers drove first-round RT-PCR of the TCR CDR3. In TCRdb, the multiplex PCR reads were re-called with MiXCR into one record per CDR3 protein. The table records 500,000 to 750,000 distinct CDR3 sequences, around 14% of them present only once. Diagnoses were established using clinical symptoms, serum thyroxine and TRAb, thyroid ultrasound and orbital computed tomography. This clonotype was counted at least ten times. What it binds is not known.

The chain uses TRBV15 and TRBJ1-4, with D hard to call. This clonotype was sampled from a woman under 40 with Graves' hyperthyroidism. Material for sequencing was blood. CDR3 region: CATSRDLEGEKLFF. The CDR3 region has the DNA TGTGCCACCAGCAGAGATTTGGAGGGTGAAAAACTGTTTTTT.